The rows below give T cell receptor beta chains drawn from one sample of a study of blood T cell repertoires in COVID-19. Measured with immunoSEQ multiplex PCR; TCRdb has only the in-frame clones, and not every one. The sample includes 150,000 to 200,000 clones, 87% of them seen just once. The sample taken for sequencing was peripheral blood. The receptors come from a man aged 60 to 69 with active or convalescent COVID-19. CDR3s include the opening cysteine and the closing phenylalanine or tryptophan. Each record gives: clone size, J gene, D gene, CDR3 length, V gene, CDR3 protein, CDR3 DNA. A D gene is named only where the DNA matches it firmly. Only part of the rows carry a size: once, few, many, or a class if the clone is expanded.

- | TRBJ2-3 | - | 15 | TRBV6-1 | CASSEKLDRGDTQYF | TGTGCCAGCAGTGAAAAACTAGACCGAGGGGATACGCAGTATTTT
- | TRBJ1-6 | - | 14 | TRBV7-9 | CASSLDRHNSPLHF | TGTGCCAGCAGCTTGGACAGACATAATTCACCCCTCCACTTT
- | TRBJ1-2 | TRBD1 | 17 | TRBV2 | CASSGPVGTVANYGYTF | TGTGCCAGCAGTGGACCCGTTGGGACAGTAGCTAACTATGGCTACACCTTC
- | TRBJ1-2 | TRBD1 | 12 | TRBV28 | CASGGQGNGYTF | TGTGCCAGCGGGGGACAGGGTAATGGCTACACCTTC
- | TRBJ2-2 | TRBD2 | 16 | TRBV19 | CASSLKTSGGSGELFF | TGTGCCAGTAGTCTGAAGACTAGCGGGGGGTCCGGGGAGCTGTTTTTT
- | TRBJ2-1 | TRBD2 | 15 | TRBV6-1 | CASSHGGIMIDEQFF | TGTGCCAGCAGCCACGGGGGGATAATGATCGATGAGCAGTTCTTC
- | TRBJ2-3 | - | 11 | TRBV6-6 | CASGLIDTQYF | TGTGCCAGCGGGCTGATAGATACGCAGTATTTT
once | TRBJ1-2 | TRBD1 | 14 | TRBV5-5 | CASSQDRALNGYTF | TGTGCCAGCAGCCAGGACAGGGCCCTTAATGGCTACACCTTC
- | TRBJ2-5 | TRBD2 | 16 | TRBV20-1 | CSASEPSGGAVETQYF | TGCAGTGCTAGTGAGCCTAGCGGGGGGGCCGTGGAGACCCAGTACTTC
- | TRBJ1-2 | - | 16 | TRBV5-1 | CASNPSTRGVGHGYTF | TGCGCCAGCAACCCTTCTACCAGGGGTGTTGGTCATGGCTACACCTTC
- | TRBJ1-1 | - | 13 | TRBV6-6 | CASSPQGNTEAFF | TGTGCCAGCAGTCCCCAGGGGAACACTGAAGCTTTCTTT
- | TRBJ1-2 | - | 16 | TRBV2 | CASSDGQAGVGWGYTF | TGTGCCAGCAGTGACGGGCAGGCAGGGGTTGGTTGGGGCTACACCTTC
- | TRBJ2-7 | - | 13 | TRBV27 | CASSLLQGSEQYF | TGTGCCAGCAGTTTATTACAGGGCTCCGAGCAGTACTTC
- | TRBJ2-5 | TRBD1 | 15 | TRBV9 | CASSTHYRGQETQYF | TGTGCCAGCAGCACCCACTACAGGGGTCAAGAGACCCAGTACTTC
- | TRBJ2-2 | - | 15 | TRBV11-2 | CASSLVQGGTGELFF | TGTGCCAGCAGCTTAGTTCAGGGGGGCACCGGGGAGCTGTTTTTT
- | TRBJ2-6 | - | 19 | TRBV7-3 | CASSLTWVGANSGANVLTF | TGTGCCAGCAGCTTAACGTGGGTTGGGGCCAACTCTGGGGCCAACGTCCTGACTTTC
- | TRBJ2-2 | - | 14 | TRBV7-3 | CASSLNTYTGELFF | TGTGCCAGCAGCTTAAACACGTACACCGGGGAGCTGTTTTTT
- | TRBJ1-4 | - | 14 | TRBV6-5 | CASYTASSHEKLFF | TGTGCCAGCTATACAGCCAGCTCGCATGAAAAACTGTTTTTT
- | TRBJ1-1 | - | 13 | TRBV3-1/TRBV3-2 | CASSQNGVTEAFF | TGTGCCAGCAGCCAAAACGGGGTCACTGAAGCTTTCTTT
- | TRBJ1-2 | - | 12 | TRBV5-1 | CASSLGGAGYTF | TGCGCCAGCAGCTTGGGAGGAGCCGGCTACACCTTC
- | TRBJ2-5 | TRBD2 | 14 | TRBV2 | CASSETSGGETQYF | TGTGCCAGCAGTGAAACTAGCGGGGGGGAGACCCAGTACTTC
many | TRBJ2-7 | TRBD2 | 14 | TRBV11-2 | CASSSTSGPREQYF | TGTGCCAGCAGCTCGACTAGCGGCCCTAGGGAGCAGTACTTC
- | TRBJ1-1 | - | 13 | TRBV2 | CASGSLRNTEAFF | TGTGCCAGCGGTTCGTTGAGGAACACTGAAGCTTTCTTT
once | TRBJ2-1 | TRBD2 | 14 | TRBV11-3 | CASSLAGGLNEQFF | TGTGCCAGCAGCTTAGCGGGGGGGCTGAATGAGCAGTTCTTC
- | TRBJ2-5 | TRBD1 | 14 | TRBV6-5 | CASMGRGHWETQYF | TGTGCCAGCATGGGCAGGGGGCATTGGGAGACCCAGTACTTC
- | TRBJ1-2 | TRBD1 | 12 | TRBV7-3 | CASSLPTGRYTF | TGTGCCAGCAGCTTACCGACAGGGCGCTACACCTTC
- | TRBJ1-4 | - | 18 | TRBV5-1 | CASSLAPGHETRSEKLFF | TGCGCCAGCAGCTTGGCCCCCGGACACGAAACGCGAAGTGAAAAACTGTTTTTT
- | TRBJ1-2 | TRBD1 | 15 | TRBV10-3 | CAISAGTGDNYGYTF | TGTGCCATCAGCGCCGGGACAGGGGACAACTATGGCTACACCTTC
- | TRBJ2-2 | - | 14 | TRBV7-9 | CASSPEGNTGELFF | TGTGCCAGCAGCCCGGAGGGGAACACCGGGGAGCTGTTTTTT
- | TRBJ1-2 | - | 14 | TRBV18 | CASSPSPTGVGYTF | TGTGCCAGCTCACCCTCACCCACGGGGGTTGGCTACACCTTC
- | TRBJ2-1 | TRBD2 | 15 | TRBV10-3 | CAISESGGGTGEQFF | TGTGCCATCAGTGAGTCCGGCGGGGGGACCGGTGAGCAGTTCTTC
- | TRBJ2-2 | TRBD1 | 14 | TRBV2 | CASSWTGGSGELFF | TGTGCCAGCAGTTGGACAGGGGGATCGGGGGAGCTGTTTTTT
- | TRBJ2-5 | - | 11 | TRBV7-2 | CASSSRETQYF | TGTGCCAGCAGCTCCCGGGAGACCCAGTACTTC
- | TRBJ2-1 | TRBD2 | 16 | TRBV9 | CASSASGEISYNEQFF | TGTGCCAGCAGCGCTAGCGGGGAAATCTCCTACAATGAGCAGTTCTTC
- | TRBJ2-7 | TRBD2 | 13 | TRBV3-1/TRBV3-2 | CASSPSGGDEQYF | TGTGCCAGCAGCCCTAGCGGGGGCGACGAGCAGTACTTC
- | TRBJ1-3 | - | 13 | TRBV14 | CASSQLSGNTIYF | TGTGCCAGCAGCCAACTCTCTGGAAACACCATATATTTT
- | TRBJ2-5 | TRBD2 | 14 | TRBV19 | CASTPGLAIGTQYF | TGTGCCAGTACCCCGGGACTAGCAATCGGGACCCAGTACTTC
- | TRBJ1-2 | - | 13 | TRBV19 | CASSTKTGYGYTF | TGTGCCAGTAGTACCAAAACAGGGTACGGCTACACCTTC
- | TRBJ2-3 | - | 13 | TRBV7-3 | CASSSPYTDTQYF | TGTGCCAGCAGCTCCCCCTACACAGATACGCAGTATTTT
- | TRBJ1-5 | - | 14 | TRBV5-8 | CASSVGTLHQPQHF | TGTGCCAGCAGCGTCGGGACACTCCATCAGCCCCAGCATTTT
- | TRBJ1-6 | - | 13 | TRBV2 | CASSDSRHSPLHF | TGTGCCAGCAGTGACAGTCGCCATTCACCCCTCCACTTT
- | TRBJ2-1 | - | 15 | TRBV30 | CAWSEQGLLYNEQFF | TGTGCCTGGAGTGAACAGGGTCTCCTCTACAATGAGCAGTTCTTC
- | TRBJ2-3 | - | 14 | TRBV7-2 | CASSKGGGTDTQYF | TGTGCCAGCAGCAAAGGGGGGGGGACAGATACGCAGTATTTT
once | TRBJ2-5 | - | 11 | TRBV29-1 | CSVGQFETQYF | TGCAGCGTTGGACAGTTCGAGACCCAGTACTTC
- | TRBJ1-2 | - | 15 | TRBV27 | CASSLSRVANYGYTF | TGTGCCAGCAGTTTATCCAGGGTAGCTAACTATGGCTACACCTTC
- | TRBJ2-3 | - | 15 | TRBV9 | CASSVLMAGRDTQYF | TGTGCCAGCAGCGTATTGATGGCGGGGCGGGATACGCAGTATTTT
- | TRBJ1-6 | TRBD1 | 16 | TRBV19 | CASSDRTGDYNSPLHF | TGTGCCAGTAGCGACCGGACAGGGGACTATAATTCACCCCTCCACTTT
- | TRBJ2-7 | - | 15 | TRBV4-1 | CASSQEDAAIYEQYF | TGCGCCAGCAGCCAAGAAGATGCGGCGATCTACGAGCAGTACTTC
- | TRBJ1-4 | - | 12 | TRBV29-1 | CSGEDNNEKLFF | TGCAGCGGGGAGGACAATAATGAAAAACTGTTTTTT
- | TRBJ1-5 | - | 15 | TRBV6-1 | CASSEGLIPNQPQHF | TGTGCCAGCAGTGAAGGGCTGATTCCAAACCAGCCCCAGCATTTT
- | TRBJ2-1 | - | 13 | TRBV7-3 | CASSPQGFDEQFF | TGTGCCAGCAGCCCACAGGGATTTGATGAGCAGTTCTTC
- | TRBJ2-1 | - | 15 | TRBV6-6 | CASSIDSYSYNEQFF | TGTGCCAGCAGTATCGACAGTTACTCCTACAATGAGCAGTTCTTC